Shown below are 6 T cell receptor beta chains from a single sample sequenced in a study of T cell responses to AZD1222 COVID-19 vaccine. Generated by immunoSEQ multiplex PCR, the TCRdb table keeps only in-frame clones and is missing some. The sample lists 150,000 to 160,000 clones, roughly nine tenths occurring once. The sample in question was peripheral blood, obtained after recovery from COVID-19. The source is an adult who had recovered from COVID-19.

V is TRBV7-2 and J is TRBJ2-7, with 10 bases identical to TRBD1. The CDR3 covers 18 residues. V lost 6 bases, J lost 4 bases, and 18 bases stayed unmatched. CDR1 and CDR2 from the germline V gene are SGHTA and FQGNSA. The CDR3: CASSYDRGLALDRYEQYF. The DNA for the CDR3 is TGTGCCAGCAGTTACGACAGGGGGCTGGCACTAGATAGATACGAGCAGTACTTC.

The genes are TRBV7-2 and TRBJ2-7; the match to TRBD1 covers 8 bases. With 4 bases clipped from V and 3 bases from J, the junction kept 11 bases outside the gene matches. Germline lookup yields CDR1 SGHTA and CDR2 FQGNSA. The CDR3 length is 16 residues. In nucleotides, the CDR3 is TGTGCCAGCAGCTCAAGACGGACAGGGTTAAGCTACGAGCAGTACTTC. This translates into CASSSRRTGLSYEQYF.

The chain uses TRBV20-1 and TRBJ1-2; D is possibly TRBD1 (6 bases). The CDR3 is made up of 11 amino acids. The V gene's germline CDR1 is DFQATT and CDR2 SNEGSKA (reference sequence). The germline V and J ends were trimmed by 6 bases and 4 bases, with 9 bases remaining between them. The DNA for the CDR3 is TGCAGTGCCCCGGACAGCTATGGCTACACCTTC. This sequence encodes CSAPDSYGYTF.

This clone was detected once. The chain couples TRBV5-6 to TRBJ1-2; the D gene is possibly TRBD1 (6 bases). The CDR3 has 14 amino acids. V was cut by 6 bases and J by 8 bases, with 20 bases left in between. Germline V gene lookup returns CDR1 SGHDT and CDR2 YYEEEE. CDR3 nucleotides: TGTGCCAGCACCCCAGCCCCAGGGGAAGGAGGCTACACCTTC. As protein: CASTPAPGEGGYTF.

CDR3 sequence (DNA): TGCGCCAGCAGTTGCGACAGAAGGGCCAAAAACATTCAGTACTTC. Translated, it gives CASSCDRRAKNIQYF. The V gene is TRBV23-1, the J gene TRBJ2-4; tentatively, D is TRBD1 (5 bases). TRBV23-1 is an ORF, and what it does is uncertain. V dropped 5 bases and J dropped 1 base, with 12 bases sitting between them. This CDR3 has 15 residues.

The chain carries TRBV12-3 or TRBV12-4 and TRBJ1-1; a weak D match, TRBD1 (5 bases). The CDR3 extends over 13 amino acids. The V gene lost 2 bases and the J gene lost 7 bases, with 11 bases spanning the gap. The CDR3 nucleotides read TGTGCCAGCAGTTTATGGGACGTCGTTGAAGCTTTCTTT. The encoded protein is CASSLWDVVEAFF.